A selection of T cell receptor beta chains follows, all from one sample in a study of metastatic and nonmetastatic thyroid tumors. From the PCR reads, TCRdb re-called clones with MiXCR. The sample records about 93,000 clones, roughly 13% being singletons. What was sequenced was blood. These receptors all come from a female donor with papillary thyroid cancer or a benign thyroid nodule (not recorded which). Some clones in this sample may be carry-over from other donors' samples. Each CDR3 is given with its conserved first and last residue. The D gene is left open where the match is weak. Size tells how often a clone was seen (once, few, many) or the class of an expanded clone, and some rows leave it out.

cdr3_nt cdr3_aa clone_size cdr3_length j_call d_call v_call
TGTGCCAGCAGCCCCCGAGCACAGTTAAGGAACACTGAAGCTTTCTTT CASSPRAQLRNTEAFF NA 16 TRBJ1-1 NA TRBV7-8
TGTGCCAGCAGCGTAGTTCCCGCTTCTGGGGCCGACGTCCTGACTTTC CASSVVPASGADVLTF NA 16 TRBJ2-6 NA TRBV9
TGCGCCAGCAGCTTGCGGGGGGCGCATACTAATGAAAAACTGTTTTTT CASSLRGAHTNEKLFF many 16 TRBJ1-4 NA TRBV5-1
TGCGCCAGCAGCCAAGTCGGAGGGGGAGGCTATGGCTACACCTTC CASSQVGGGGYGYTF many 15 TRBJ1-2 NA TRBV4-3
TGTGCCAGCTCACCAATGACAAATCAGCCCCAGCATTTT CASSPMTNQPQHF many 13 TRBJ1-5 NA TRBV18
TGTGCCAGCAGCCCCACCTCGAAGTTCGCTAGCGGGATCTGGAGCACCGGGGAGCTGTTTTTT CASSPTSKFASGIWSTGELFF NA 21 TRBJ2-2 TRBD2 TRBV4-2
TGCAGTGCTAAAAGACAGGGCCCGCGAGGCGAGCAGTACTTC CSAKRQGPRGEQYF many 14 TRBJ2-7 TRBD1 TRBV20-1
TGCAGCGTTGCCGACAGGGCCCTTTACTACGAGCAGTACTTC CSVADRALYYEQYF many 14 TRBJ2-7 TRBD1 TRBV29-1
TGTGCCAGCAGTCGAGGGATCGTGAACACTGAAGCTTTCTTT CASSRGIVNTEAFF many 14 TRBJ1-1 NA TRBV13
TGTGCCAGTACCTATGCGGGTCAGACTGAAGCTTTCTTT CASTYAGQTEAFF few 13 TRBJ1-1 NA TRBV19
TGTGCCTGGAGTGACAGGGGTGAGGTAGATACGCAGTATTTT CAWSDRGEVDTQYF few 14 TRBJ2-3 TRBD1 TRBV30
TGTGCCAGCAGTTTACTAGCTAGCACAGATACGCAGTATTTT CASSLLASTDTQYF many 14 TRBJ2-3 NA TRBV6-1
TGTGCCAGCAGTCCCTCGGGCAGGGGGAAGGGGGGCGGGGATGAGCAGTTCTTC CASSPSGRGKGGGDEQFF many 18 TRBJ2-1 NA TRBV12-3/TRBV12-4
TGTGCCAGCAGGAGGACGGAAGGAGGAAACACCATATATTTT CASRRTEGGNTIYF once 14 TRBJ1-3 NA TRBV5-5
TGTGCCAGCAGCTACACGGGACTAGACTACGAGCAGTACTTC CASSYTGLDYEQYF many 14 TRBJ2-7 TRBD2 TRBV11-2
TGCGCCAGCAGCTCCGTGGCCCTCTCCTACGAGCAGTACTTC CASSSVALSYEQYF NA 14 TRBJ2-7 NA TRBV5-1
TGCGCCAGCAGCCAAGTTTGGAGGGAGTATGGCTACACCTTC CASSQVWREYGYTF many 14 TRBJ1-2 NA TRBV4-1
TGTGCCTGGAGCTCCACAGGGGGCGTGTCACGAAAACTGTTTTTT CAWSSTGGVSRKLFF few 15 TRBJ1-4 TRBD1 TRBV30
TGTGCCAGCAGAACCAGCGGGAGCACAGATACGCAGTATTTT CASRTSGSTDTQYF many 14 TRBJ2-3 NA TRBV2
TGTGCCAGTAGATTTGGGTCGGAGGCGACCCAGTACTTC CASRFGSEATQYF once 13 TRBJ2-5 NA TRBV7-6
TGTGCCAGCAGTTTTCGTTGGACCTCGACTAGCGGCTACGAGCAGTACTTC CASSFRWTSTSGYEQYF many 17 TRBJ2-7 TRBD2 TRBV12-3/TRBV12-4
TGTGCCAGCAGGGGCACGTGGGCTACCTACGAGCAGTACTTC CASRGTWATYEQYF many 14 TRBJ2-7 NA TRBV2
TGTGCCAGCAGCGTGTCAGTAAGGACTAGCGGGAGGGCTGAGCAGTTCTTC CASSVSVRTSGRAEQFF many 17 TRBJ2-1 TRBD2 TRBV9
TGCGCCAGCAGCCGAGTGGGGGAACACAGGGGGGATAAGAACACCGAAGCTTTCTTT CASSRVGEHRGDKNTEAFF NA 19 TRBJ1-1 TRBD1 TRBV4-1
TGTGCCAGCAGTTTTGGGGGTCAGCCCCAGCATTTT CASSFGGQPQHF many 12 TRBJ1-5 NA TRBV12-3/TRBV12-4
TGTGCCAGCAGCTTGGGACAGTCCGAGCAGTACTTC CASSLGQSEQYF many 12 TRBJ2-7 NA TRBV5-4
TGTGCCAGCAGTCAGGAGTGGGGCACTGAAGCTTTCTTT CASSQEWGTEAFF many 13 TRBJ1-1 NA TRBV27
TGTGCCAGCGGAGGTGGAGTGGAGGGCTACACCTTC CASGGGVEGYTF many 12 TRBJ1-2 NA TRBV27
TGTGCCAGCAGCGACATATACAATGAGCAGTTCTTC CASSDIYNEQFF many 12 TRBJ2-1 NA TRBV6-4
TGCAGTGCTAGCCGGACAGGGCAAGAGACCCAGTACTTC CSASRTGQETQYF many 13 TRBJ2-5 TRBD1 TRBV20-1
TGTGCCAGCTCACCACCTAGCTCTCGGGAGCAGTACTTC CASSPPSSREQYF many 13 TRBJ2-7 NA TRBV18
TGCGCCAGCAGCCCGAATCAACTGGGTCTAGCCAAAAACATTCAGTACTTC CASSPNQLGLAKNIQYF many 17 TRBJ2-4 NA TRBV4-1
TGCAGTGCTTCAATACCAGAGATTTATAGCAATCAGCCCCAGCATTTT CSASIPEIYSNQPQHF NA 16 TRBJ1-5 NA TRBV20-1
TGCGCCAGCAGCCAAGATTACGGCCAGGTCGATGGCTACATCTTC CASSQDYGQVDGYIF NA 15 TRBJ1-2 NA TRBV4-3
TGTGCCAGCAGCACCGGACAGGGTTTGGAAAAACTGTTTTTT CASSTGQGLEKLFF many 14 TRBJ1-4 TRBD1 TRBV7-9
TGCAGTGCTAGAGGATCGCGGGACTACAATGAGCAGTTCTTC CSARGSRDYNEQFF many 14 TRBJ2-1 NA TRBV20-1
TGTGCCAGCAAACCGGACGGCTCCTACGAGCAGTACTTC CASKPDGSYEQYF many 13 TRBJ2-7 NA TRBV6-2/TRBV6-3
TGCGCCAGCAGGTCTACAGGGGGCGCGGGAAACACCATATATTTT CASRSTGGAGNTIYF NA 15 TRBJ1-3 TRBD1 TRBV7-9
TGCAGTGCCACCGAGTCTTCCAATCAGCCCCAGCATTTT CSATESSNQPQHF many 13 TRBJ1-5 NA TRBV20-1
TGCGCCAGCAGCCTCAGAACTAGCGGAGCCTCCTACGAGCAGTACTTC CASSLRTSGASYEQYF many 16 TRBJ2-7 TRBD2 TRBV4-1
TGTGCCAGTAATAGGTATGGCTACACCTTC CASNRYGYTF many 10 TRBJ1-2 NA TRBV19
TGCGCCAGCAGCTATTCAACAGGGAACACCGGGGAGCTGTTTTTT CASSYSTGNTGELFF many 15 TRBJ2-2 NA TRBV5-1
TGCGCCAGCAGCGGACAGGGTTCGAACACTGAAGCTTTCTTT CASSGQGSNTEAFF few 14 TRBJ1-1 TRBD1 TRBV5-1
TGTGCCAGCAGCCACCGTGACAGGGGGCATGGCTACACCTTC CASSHRDRGHGYTF many 14 TRBJ1-2 TRBD1 TRBV7-9
TGTGCCATCCTTGGGACAGGTGCCTACGAGCAGTACTTC CAILGTGAYEQYF many 13 TRBJ2-7 TRBD1 TRBV10-3
TGTGCCAGTAGTCTGGGACTAGCGGGAGGTTGGACAGATACGCAGTATTTT CASSLGLAGGWTDTQYF many 17 TRBJ2-3 TRBD2 TRBV19
TGCAGTGCTGCCCCTAAAAGGGAGCAGTACTTC CSAAPKREQYF many 11 TRBJ2-7 NA TRBV20-1